Listed below are T cell receptor beta chains from one sample, sequenced in a study of blood T cell repertoires in COVID-19. TCRdb's copy holds only in-frame clones and misses some; the assay was immunoSEQ multiplex PCR. The sample holds roughly 440,000 clones; more than 70% are singletons and the top ten take roughly 12%. The sample consisted of peripheral blood. These receptors all stem from a woman aged 50 to 65 with COVID-19, enrolled during active disease. Both conserved end residues are part of each CDR3. The order of the fields is clone size, D gene, J gene, V gene, CDR3 protein, CDR3 DNA. The D gene is left open where the match is weak. Clone sizes are given selectively: once, few, many, or a class where the clone is expanded.

clone_size: NA; d_call: NA; j_call: TRBJ1-1; v_call: TRBV5-1; cdr3_aa: CASSLANTNTEAFF; cdr3_nt: TGCGCCAGCAGCTTGGCGAACACCAACACTGAAGCTTTCTTT
clone_size: NA; d_call: NA; j_call: TRBJ2-3; v_call: TRBV5-1; cdr3_aa: CASSLAGGGDTQYF; cdr3_nt: TGCGCCAGCAGCTTGGCAGGGGGAGGAGATACGCAGTATTTT
clone_size: NA; d_call: NA; j_call: TRBJ2-1; v_call: TRBV28; cdr3_aa: CASRTGFNEQFF; cdr3_nt: TGTGCCAGCAGAACAGGGTTCAATGAGCAGTTCTTC
clone_size: NA; d_call: TRBD2; j_call: TRBJ2-3; v_call: TRBV12-5; cdr3_aa: CASGLVLGRGGPTQYF; cdr3_nt: TGTGCTAGTGGTTTGGTACTGGGGCGGGGGGGCCCTACGCAGTATTTT
clone_size: NA; d_call: NA; j_call: TRBJ1-1; v_call: TRBV2; cdr3_aa: CARIERAEAFF; cdr3_nt: TGTGCCAGGATCGAACGGGCTGAAGCTTTCTTT
clone_size: NA; d_call: TRBD1; j_call: TRBJ1-1; v_call: TRBV12-5; cdr3_aa: CASGLVYGTDMNTEAFF; cdr3_nt: TGTGCTAGTGGTTTGGTATATGGGACAGATATGAACACTGAAGCTTTCTTT
clone_size: NA; d_call: NA; j_call: TRBJ1-6; v_call: TRBV11-3; cdr3_aa: CANTLRSSYNSPLHF; cdr3_nt: TGTGCCAACACACTGAGGAGCTCCTATAATTCACCCCTCCACTTT
clone_size: NA; d_call: TRBD1; j_call: TRBJ1-5; v_call: TRBV30; cdr3_aa: CAWGQGNNQPQHF; cdr3_nt: TGTGCCTGGGGACAGGGGAACAATCAGCCCCAGCATTTT
clone_size: NA; d_call: NA; j_call: TRBJ1-2; v_call: TRBV29-1; cdr3_aa: CSAERVQGPHYGYTF; cdr3_nt: TGCAGCGCCGAAAGGGTTCAGGGGCCCCACTATGGCTACACCTTC
clone_size: once; d_call: NA; j_call: TRBJ2-5; v_call: TRBV10-3; cdr3_aa: CAISNRSLAGETQYF; cdr3_nt: TGTGCCATCAGTAATCGATCTCTCGCCGGGGAGACCCAGTACTTC
clone_size: NA; d_call: TRBD1; j_call: TRBJ1-5; v_call: TRBV6-2/TRBV6-3; cdr3_aa: CASSEPTGGVQPQHF; cdr3_nt: TGTGCCAGCAGTGAGCCGACAGGGGGGGTCCAGCCCCAGCATTTT
clone_size: once; d_call: NA; j_call: TRBJ2-2; v_call: TRBV6-5; cdr3_aa: CAVRDSNTGELFF; cdr3_nt: TGTGCCGTGAGGGATTCTAACACCGGGGAGCTGTTTTTT
clone_size: NA; d_call: TRBD1; j_call: TRBJ2-7; v_call: TRBV7-7; cdr3_aa: CASSPGQEEQYF; cdr3_nt: TGTGCCAGCAGCCCTGGACAGGAAGAGCAGTACTTC
clone_size: NA; d_call: NA; j_call: TRBJ1-1; v_call: TRBV12-5; cdr3_aa: CASGGPATLSEAFF; cdr3_nt: TGTGCTAGTGGGGGCCCGGCCACCTTATCTGAAGCTTTCTTT
clone_size: NA; d_call: TRBD1; j_call: TRBJ1-2; v_call: TRBV6-2/TRBV6-3; cdr3_aa: CASSSPGQGDYGYTF; cdr3_nt: TGTGCCAGCAGTTCCCCGGGACAGGGGGACTATGGCTACACCTTC
clone_size: NA; d_call: NA; j_call: TRBJ1-2; v_call: TRBV28; cdr3_aa: CASSSRQNLYGYTF; cdr3_nt: TGTGCCAGCAGTTCCAGACAGAACCTCTATGGCTACACCTTC
clone_size: NA; d_call: NA; j_call: TRBJ1-2; v_call: TRBV4-1; cdr3_aa: CASSQIGDRSTYGYTF; cdr3_nt: TGCGCCAGCAGCCAGATAGGTGATAGGAGTACCTATGGCTACACCTTC
clone_size: few; d_call: NA; j_call: TRBJ1-4; v_call: TRBV5-4; cdr3_aa: CASSSLQGANEKLFF; cdr3_nt: TGTGCCAGCAGCTCCCTACAGGGCGCTAATGAAAAACTGTTTTTT
clone_size: NA; d_call: NA; j_call: TRBJ1-3; v_call: TRBV7-2; cdr3_aa: CASSLGRGGRNTIYF; cdr3_nt: TGTGCCAGCAGCTTAGGGAGGGGCGGGCGAAACACCATATATTTT
clone_size: few; d_call: NA; j_call: TRBJ1-3; v_call: TRBV12-5; cdr3_aa: CASGFYQGGKSGNTIYF; cdr3_nt: TGTGCTAGTGGTTTTTATCAGGGAGGGAAATCTGGAAACACCATATATTTT
clone_size: NA; d_call: TRBD1; j_call: TRBJ2-4; v_call: TRBV2; cdr3_aa: CASRVDRGQNIQYF; cdr3_nt: TGTGCCAGCAGGGTTGACAGGGGACAAAACATTCAGTACTTC
clone_size: NA; d_call: NA; j_call: TRBJ1-4; v_call: TRBV29-1; cdr3_aa: CSVEEQGGEEKLFF; cdr3_nt: TGCAGCGTTGAAGAACAGGGAGGGGAAGAAAAACTGTTTTTT
clone_size: few; d_call: NA; j_call: TRBJ2-5; v_call: TRBV5-1; cdr3_aa: CASSSTTAPETQYF; cdr3_nt: TGCGCCAGCAGCTCGACAACGGCCCCAGAGACCCAGTACTTC
clone_size: NA; d_call: NA; j_call: TRBJ2-7; v_call: TRBV9; cdr3_aa: CASSVDDSPYEQYF; cdr3_nt: TGTGCCAGCAGCGTAGATGACAGCCCTTACGAGCAGTACTTC
clone_size: NA; d_call: NA; j_call: TRBJ1-1; v_call: TRBV6-5; cdr3_aa: CASSSGGYPFF; cdr3_nt: TGTGCCAGCAGTTCCGGGGGGTACCCTTTCTTT
clone_size: NA; d_call: TRBD1; j_call: TRBJ2-7; v_call: TRBV18; cdr3_aa: CASSPPTGGDEQYF; cdr3_nt: TGTGCCAGCTCACCACCGACAGGGGGCGACGAGCAGTACTTC
clone_size: NA; d_call: NA; j_call: TRBJ2-5; v_call: TRBV13; cdr3_aa: CASSNRGSGGSYQETQYF; cdr3_nt: TGTGCCAGCAGCAACAGGGGGTCGGGGGGTTCATACCAAGAGACCCAGTACTTC
clone_size: NA; d_call: NA; j_call: TRBJ1-2; v_call: TRBV19; cdr3_aa: CASASQQGKNYGYTF; cdr3_nt: TGTGCCAGTGCGTCCCAGCAGGGGAAAAACTATGGCTACACCTTC
clone_size: NA; d_call: TRBD2; j_call: TRBJ2-1; v_call: TRBV6-6; cdr3_aa: CASASSWVAGGEQFF; cdr3_nt: TGTGCCAGCGCCTCCTCTTGGGTAGCGGGGGGGGAGCAGTTCTTC
clone_size: NA; d_call: NA; j_call: TRBJ1-1; v_call: TRBV10-3; cdr3_aa: CAISSGFTEAFF; cdr3_nt: TGTGCCATCAGCTCAGGGTTCACTGAAGCTTTCTTT
clone_size: NA; d_call: NA; j_call: TRBJ1-2; v_call: TRBV12-3/TRBV12-4; cdr3_aa: CASSFIDYGYTF; cdr3_nt: TGTGCCAGCAGTTTTATAGACTATGGCTACACCTTC
clone_size: NA; d_call: TRBD1; j_call: TRBJ2-7; v_call: TRBV4-1; cdr3_aa: CASSPYLSGTGISYEQYF; cdr3_nt: TGCGCCAGCAGCCCCTATTTATCCGGGACAGGGATATCCTACGAGCAGTACTTC